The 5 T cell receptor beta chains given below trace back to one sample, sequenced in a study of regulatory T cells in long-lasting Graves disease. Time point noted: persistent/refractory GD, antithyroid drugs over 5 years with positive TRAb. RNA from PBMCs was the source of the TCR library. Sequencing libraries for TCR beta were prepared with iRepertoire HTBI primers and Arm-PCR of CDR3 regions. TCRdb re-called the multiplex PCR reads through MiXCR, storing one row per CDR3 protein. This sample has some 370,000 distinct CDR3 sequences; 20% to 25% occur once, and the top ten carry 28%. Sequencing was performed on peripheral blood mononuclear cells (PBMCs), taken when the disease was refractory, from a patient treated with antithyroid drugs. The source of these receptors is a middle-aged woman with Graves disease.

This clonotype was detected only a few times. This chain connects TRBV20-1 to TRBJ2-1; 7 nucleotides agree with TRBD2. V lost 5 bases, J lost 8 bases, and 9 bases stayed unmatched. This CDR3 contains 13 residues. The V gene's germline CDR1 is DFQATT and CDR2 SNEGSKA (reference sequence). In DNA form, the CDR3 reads TGCAGTGCTCCACGCAGCGGGGCCTATGAGCAGTTCTTC. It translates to CSAPRSGAYEQFF.

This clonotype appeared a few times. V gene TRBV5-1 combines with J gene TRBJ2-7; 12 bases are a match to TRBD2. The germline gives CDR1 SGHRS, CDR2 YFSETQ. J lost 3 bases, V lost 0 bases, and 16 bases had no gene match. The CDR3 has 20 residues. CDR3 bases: TGCGCCAGCAGCTTGGTTCGCCTTAGGACTAGCGGGAAAAATATCTACGAGCAGTACTTC. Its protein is CASSLVRLRTSGKNIYEQYF.

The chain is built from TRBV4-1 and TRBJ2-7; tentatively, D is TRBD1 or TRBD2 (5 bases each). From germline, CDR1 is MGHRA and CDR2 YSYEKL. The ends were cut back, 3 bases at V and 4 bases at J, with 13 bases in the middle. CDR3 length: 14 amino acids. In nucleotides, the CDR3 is TGCGCCAGCAGCCAGCCCCGGGGCGTATACGAGCAGTACTTC. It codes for CASSQPRGVYEQYF.

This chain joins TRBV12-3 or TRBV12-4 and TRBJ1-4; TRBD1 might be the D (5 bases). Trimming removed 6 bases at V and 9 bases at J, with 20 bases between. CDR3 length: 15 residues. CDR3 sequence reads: CASRPGGGTEKKLFF. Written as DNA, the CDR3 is TGTGCCAGCAGACCCGGGGGGGGGACGGAGAAAAAACTGTTTTTT.

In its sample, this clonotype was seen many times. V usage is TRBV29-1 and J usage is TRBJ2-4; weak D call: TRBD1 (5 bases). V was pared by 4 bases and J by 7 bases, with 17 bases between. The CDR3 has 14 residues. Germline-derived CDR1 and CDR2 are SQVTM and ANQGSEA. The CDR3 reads CSVGTSARRNIQYF. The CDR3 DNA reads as TGCAGCGTTGGGACATCTGCAAGACGGAACATTCAGTACTTC. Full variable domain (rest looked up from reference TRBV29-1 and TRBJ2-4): SAVISQKPSRDICQRGTSLTIQCQVDSQVTMMFWYRQQPGQSLTLIATANQGSEATYESGFVIDKFPISRPNLTFSTLTVSNMSPEDSSIYLCSVGTSARRNIQYFGAGTRLSVL.